Listed here are 10 T cell receptor beta chains from one sample, sequenced in a study of T cells in Graves' hyperthyroidism and ophthalmopathy. RNA transcripts provided the source from which TCR beta CDR3 regions were amplified. The HTBI primer set served for first-round RT-PCR of the TCR CDR3. Via MiXCR, TCRdb re-called the multiplex PCR reads, giving one row per CDR3 protein. The top ten hold roughly 40% of the sample, which has about 250,000 distinct CDR3 sequences, approximately 25% seen once. Source material: blood. The receptors stem from a woman aged 40-49 years with Graves' ophthalmopathy.

This clonotype was counted ten times or more. The V gene is TRBV24-1, the J gene TRBJ2-5; possibly TRBD1 for D (8 bases). Per germline, CDR1 KGHDR and CDR2 SFDVKD. The CDR3 loop spans 16 amino acids. The ends were cut back, 4 bases at V and 5 bases at J, with 19 bases in the middle. In nucleotides, the CDR3 is TGTGCCACCAGTGAGGGTACAGGGGGGGACTGGGAGACCCAGTACTTC. It codes for CATSEGTGGDWETQYF.

This clonotype has a handful of counts. CDR3: CASSRQGFYETQYF. The CDR3 DNA is TGTGCCAGCAGTCGACAGGGATTCTACGAGACCCAGTACTTC. This chain joins TRBV12-3 or TRBV12-4 and TRBJ2-5, with 7 bases fitting TRBD1. The CDR3 is 14 amino acids. V lost 5 bases and J lost 5; bases outside the gene matches: 8.

There are many counts of this clonotype. The chain carries TRBV30 and TRBJ1-1; tentative D call: TRBD1 (6 bases). The germline V gene encodes CDR1 GTSNPN and CDR2 SVGIG (reference sequence). V lost 1 base and J lost 0, with 18 bases in between. This CDR3 contains 17 residues. CDR3 sequence (DNA): TGTGCCTGGAGTGCCAATGAAGGATGGGACATGAACACTGAAGCTTTCTTT. This sequence encodes CAWSANEGWDMNTEAFF. Full variable domain (missing parts from reference TRBV30 and TRBJ1-1): SQTIHQWPATLVQPVGSPLSLECTVEGTSNPNLYWYRQAAGRGLQLLFYSVGIGQISSEVPQNLSASRPQDRQFILSSKKLLLSDSGFYLCAWSANEGWDMNTEAFFGQGTRLTVV.

At least ten counts were recorded for this clonotype. The V gene is TRBV7-3, the J gene TRBJ2-2; the D gene is possibly TRBD1 (6 bases). CDR1 SGHTA and CDR2 FQGTGA come from the germline V gene. V gave up 0 bases and J gave up 6 bases, with 8 bases separating them. The CDR3 is made up of 14 amino acids. CDR3 bases: TGTGCCAGCAGCTTAACGACAGGCCCCGGGGAGCTGTTTTTT. Its translation: CASSLTTGPGELFF. Filled out from reference TRBV7-3 and TRBJ2-2, the complete variable domain reads GAGVSQTPSNKVTEKGKYVELRCDPISGHTALYWYRQSLGQGPEFLIYFQGTGAADDSGLPNDRFFAVRPEGSVSTLKIQRTERGDSAVYLCASSLTTGPGELFFGEGSRLTVL.

The CDR3 bases are TGTGCCACCAGTGATTTTCCCGGGGGCGAAGAGACCCAGTACTTC. This encodes CATSDFPGGEETQYF. The rearrangement joins TRBV24-1 to TRBJ2-5, with D possibly called TRBD1 or TRBD2 (6 bases each). The CDR3 sequence is 15 residues long. With 1 base removed from V and 3 bases from J, the gap between germline ends came to 11 bases. Germline V gives CDR1 KGHDR, CDR2 SFDVKD.

Many counts were recorded for this clonotype. The V gene is TRBV6-1, the J gene TRBJ1-6, with D unclear. The germline V gene has CDR1 MNHNS and CDR2 SASEGT. Trimming shortened V by 1 base and J by 6 bases, and 13 bases separated the two germline ends. This CDR3 contains 16 residues. CDR3 region: CASSEGRVRGNSPLHF. The CDR3 region has the DNA TGTGCCAGCAGTGAAGGACGAGTTCGGGGTAATTCACCCCTCCACTTT.

The rearrangement joins TRBV6-1 to TRBJ1-2; TRBD1 might be the D (5 bases). V was clipped by 6 bases and J by 7 bases, with 12 bases between them. Per germline, CDR1 MNHNS and CDR2 SASEGT. The CDR3 loop spans 12 amino acids. In DNA form, the CDR3 reads TGTGCCAGCAGCAGGATCGGGGCTGGCTACACCTTC. It encodes CASSRIGAGYTF.

The V gene is TRBV6-5, the J gene TRBJ2-3, with D uncertain. Trimming left V 8 bases short and J 4 bases short, with 25 bases between. Germline lookup yields CDR1 MNHEY and CDR2 SVGAGI. The CDR3 consists of 17 residues. The DNA for the CDR3 is TGTGCCAGCCGACCCAAGGGTTTAGTGAAGTTCGCAGATACGCAGTATTTT. Residues: CASRPKGLVKFADTQYF.

CDR3 loop: CASSFNKREQYF. CDR3 DNA sequence: TGTGCCAGCAGTTTCAACAAGAGGGAGCAGTACTTC. This rearrangement joins TRBV28 to TRBJ2-7, with D unclear. Germline V gene lookup returns CDR1 MDHEN and CDR2 SYDVKM. Trimming pared 3 bases from V and 7 bases from J, leaving 10 bases between. The CDR3 spans 12 residues.

This clonotype was found many times. The chain carries TRBV6-1 and TRBJ1-6; maybe TRBD1 (5 bases). The germline CDR1 and CDR2 sequences are MNHNS and SASEGT. The V end was cut by 4 bases, the J end by 6 bases, with 13 bases between. This CDR3 is 15 amino acids long. This CDR3 is CASSATAAPNSPLHF. The CDR3 DNA reads as TGTGCCAGCAGTGCGACAGCCGCCCCTAATTCACCCCTCCACTTT.